The sample holds a few counts of the clone carrying this TCR beta chain. Its target is not known. One entry per CDR3 protein, called by TCRdb with MiXCR from the 5' RACE reads. The table includes about 580,000 distinct CDR3 sequences, roughly a sixth detected once. This entry comes from a study of T cells after yellow fever vaccination. Across the whole study: In the case of low-cell-number fractions, SMART-Seq v4 Ultra Low Input was used for preparation. Study observations and caveats: Peak timing came faster in the weaker secondary response, day 5 versus 15.

The V gene's germline CDR1 is MNHEY and CDR2 SMNVEV (reference sequence). The CDR3 loop spans 13 amino acids. V lost 8 bases and J lost 8; bases outside the gene matches: 9. Sequencing was performed on PBMCs, taken about 5 days after the first yellow fever vaccination. This sequence joins TRBV27 and TRBJ2-1; 7 bases map to TRBD1. The receptor was isolated from a man in his late teens or twenties who received the YFV17D yellow fever vaccine. CDR3 coding DNA: TGTGCCAGCCTTACGACAGGGACGGATGAGCAGTTCTTC. This sequence encodes CASLTTGTDEQFF.